These T cell receptor beta chains were read from a single sample in a study of blood T cell repertoires in COVID-19. TCRdb's table, derived via immunoSEQ multiplex PCR, lists solely in-frame clones and lacks some. In the table there are roughly 240,000 clones, 70% to 90% of which are singletons. The sample was PBMCs or T cells enriched from blood (not recorded which). The receptors originated from a woman aged 50 to 65 with acute COVID-19. CDR3s include the opening cysteine and the closing phenylalanine or tryptophan. Fields, in order: J gene, CDR3 length, V gene, CDR3 protein.

j_gene: TRBJ1-2; len: 13; v_gene: TRBV9; CDR3aa: CASSDRVLYGYTF
j_gene: TRBJ1-2; len: 16; v_gene: TRBV19; CDR3aa: CASSIDLEAANYGYTF
j_gene: TRBJ1-1; len: 13; v_gene: TRBV7-2; CDR3aa: CATGKQGDTEAFF
j_gene: TRBJ1-2; len: 16; v_gene: TRBV27; CDR3aa: CASTNLGAAQTGGYTF
j_gene: TRBJ1-3; len: 16; v_gene: TRBV5-4; CDR3aa: CASSPRTDSGGNTIYF
j_gene: TRBJ2-1; len: 16; v_gene: TRBV10-2; CDR3aa: CASSEIAGGNYNEQFF
j_gene: TRBJ1-3; len: 11; v_gene: TRBV29-1; CDR3aa: CSVPPGNTIYF
j_gene: TRBJ1-4; len: 20; v_gene: TRBV7-6; CDR3aa: CASSLRGLGSATATNEKLFF
j_gene: TRBJ2-2; len: 17; v_gene: TRBV18; CDR3aa: CASSPIQAGPTTGELFF
j_gene: TRBJ1-4; len: 13; v_gene: TRBV12-3/TRBV12-4; CDR3aa: CASRDRVNEKLFF
j_gene: TRBJ1-6; len: 17; v_gene: TRBV7-8; CDR3aa: CASSQMSARRIDSPLHF
j_gene: TRBJ1-5; len: 13; v_gene: TRBV6-4; CDR3aa: CASSDRVGQPQHF
j_gene: TRBJ1-1; len: 14; v_gene: TRBV13; CDR3aa: CASSLGQGNTEAFF
j_gene: TRBJ2-3; len: 17; v_gene: TRBV3-1/TRBV3-2; CDR3aa: CASSQVLAGGPTDTQYF
j_gene: TRBJ2-7; len: 13; v_gene: TRBV7-2; CDR3aa: CASSLGASYEQYF
j_gene: TRBJ1-6; len: 19; v_gene: TRBV7-8; CDR3aa: CASSTTLFGQSSYNSPLHF
j_gene: TRBJ1-4; len: 15; v_gene: TRBV11-2; CDR3aa: CASSSLQGFNEKLFF
j_gene: TRBJ2-6; len: 15; v_gene: TRBV2; CDR3aa: CASSASGSGANVLTF